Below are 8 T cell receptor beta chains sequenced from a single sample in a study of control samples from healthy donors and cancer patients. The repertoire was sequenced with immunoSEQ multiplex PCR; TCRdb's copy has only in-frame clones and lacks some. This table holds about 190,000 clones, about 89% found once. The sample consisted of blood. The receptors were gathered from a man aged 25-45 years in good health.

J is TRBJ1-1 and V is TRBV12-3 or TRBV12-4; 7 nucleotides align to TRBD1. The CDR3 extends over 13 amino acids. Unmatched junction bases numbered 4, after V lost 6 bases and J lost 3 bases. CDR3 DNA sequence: TGTGCCAGCAGAAGAACAGGGGACACTGAAGCTTTCTTT. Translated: CASRRTGDTEAFF.

Here the CDR3 DNA reads TGTGCCAGCAGTAGCTCCGGGACAGGGGAATACGAGCAGTACTTC. Residues: CASSSSGTGEYEQYF. The chain joins TRBV6-6 to TRBJ2-7; TRBD1 matches 10 bases. V lost 5 bases and J lost 4; bases outside the gene matches: 8. Germline V gene lookup returns CDR1 MNHNY and CDR2 SVGAGI (reference sequence). CDR3 length: 15 amino acids.

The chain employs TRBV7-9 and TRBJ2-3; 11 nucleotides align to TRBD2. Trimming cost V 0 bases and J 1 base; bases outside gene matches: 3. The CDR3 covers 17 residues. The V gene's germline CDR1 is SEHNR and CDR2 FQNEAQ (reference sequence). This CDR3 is CASSLADSGGGTDTQYF. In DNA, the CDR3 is TGTGCCAGCAGCTTAGCGGATAGCGGGGGGGGCACAGATACGCAGTATTTT.

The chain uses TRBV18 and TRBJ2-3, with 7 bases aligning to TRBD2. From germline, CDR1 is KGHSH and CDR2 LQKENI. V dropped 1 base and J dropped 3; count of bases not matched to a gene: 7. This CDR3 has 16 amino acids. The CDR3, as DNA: TGTGCCAGCTCACCACTAGCGGGCGGGCCGACAGATACGCAGTATTTT. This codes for CASSPLAGGPTDTQYF.

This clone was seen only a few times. The CDR3 region is CASSLPKARDRSSYEQYF. The CDR3 DNA is TGTGCCAGCAGCTTACCCAAAGCCCGGGACAGGAGCTCCTACGAGCAGTACTTC. The rearrangement joins TRBV7-2 to TRBJ2-7; 8 bases match TRBD1. This CDR3 is built from 18 residues. The junction had 12 bases not matched to a gene; V was cut back by 2 bases and J by 0 bases. CDR1 is SGHTA, CDR2 FQGNSA, per germline. The full variable domain, in which reference TRBV7-2 and TRBJ2-7 provide the parts outside the CDR3, is GAGVSQSPSNKVTEKGKDVELRCDPISGHTALYWYRQSLGQGLEFLIYFQGNSAPDKSGLPSDRFSAERTGGSVSTLTIQRTQQEDSAVYLCASSLPKARDRSSYEQYFGPGTRLTVT.

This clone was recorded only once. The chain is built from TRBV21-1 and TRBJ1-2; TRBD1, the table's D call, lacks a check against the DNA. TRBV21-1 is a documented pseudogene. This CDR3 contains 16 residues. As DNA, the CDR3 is TGTGCCAGCAGCAAAAGGGGGGACAGGGGTATATGGGGCTACACCTTC. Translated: CASSKRGDRGIWGYTF.

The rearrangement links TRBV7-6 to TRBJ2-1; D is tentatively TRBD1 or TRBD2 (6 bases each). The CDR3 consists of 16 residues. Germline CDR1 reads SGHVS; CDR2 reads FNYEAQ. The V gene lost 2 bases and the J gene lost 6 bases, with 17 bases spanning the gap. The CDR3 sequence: CASSLFSGGPSNEQFF. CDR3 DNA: TGTGCCAGCAGCTTATTTTCCGGGGGCCCCTCCAATGAGCAGTTCTTC. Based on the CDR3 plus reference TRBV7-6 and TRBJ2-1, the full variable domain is GAGVSQSPRYKVTKRGQDVALRCDPISGHVSLYWYRQALGQGPEFLTYFNYEAQQDKSGLPNDRFSAERPEGSISTLTIQRTEQRDSAMYRCASSLFSGGPSNEQFFGPGTRLTVL.

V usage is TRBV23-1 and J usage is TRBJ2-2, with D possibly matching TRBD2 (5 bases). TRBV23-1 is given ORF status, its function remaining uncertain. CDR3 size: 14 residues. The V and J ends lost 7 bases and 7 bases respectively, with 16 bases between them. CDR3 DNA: TGCGCCAGCAATGGTCGAGAGGGTGACGGGGAGCTGTTTTTT. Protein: CASNGREGDGELFF.